The 24 T cell receptor beta chains reported below all come from one sample, sequenced in a study of T cells in Graves' hyperthyroidism and ophthalmopathy. RNA transcripts yielded amplified TCR beta CDR3 regions. In the first-round RT-PCR of the TCR CDR3, the HTBI primer set was used. TCRdb reanalysed the multiplex PCR reads using MiXCR and keeps one entry per CDR3 protein. This sample yields about 380,000 distinct CDR3 sequences, of which 15% to 20% are seen a single time; 40% belongs to the top ten. The specimen was blood. All receptors come from a man between 18 and 29 years old with Graves' ophthalmopathy.

This clonotype was counted at least ten times. V gene TRBV29-1 combines with J gene TRBJ2-2; 8 positions match TRBD2. There are 15 residues in the CDR3. Germline loops: CDR1 SQVTM, CDR2 ANQGSEA. Germline trimming cut 4 bases from V and 0 bases from J; bases unmatched to any gene: 4. CDR3 in DNA: TGCAGCGTTGGGGGTAGCGGGGCGAACACCGGGGAGCTGTTTTTT. Its translation is CSVGGSGANTGELFF.

With regard to this clonotype: This may arise from a read error, as a much more abundant clone is one base away. The gene calls are TRBV27 and TRBJ2-1; possible D gene TRBD2, 6 bases. The germline CDR1 and CDR2 sequences are MNHEY and SMNVEV (reference sequence). The CDR3 consists of 14 residues. CDR3 sequence: CASSLEGTYNKQFF. For the CDR3, the DNA is TGTGCCAGCAGTTTGGAGGGGACCTACAATAAGCAGTTCTTC.

This clonotype was counted many times. This rearrangement joins TRBV18 to TRBJ2-3; D perhaps matches TRBD1 (6 bases). The CDR3 has 15 amino acids. Germline V gene sequence: CDR1 KGHSH, CDR2 LQKENI. V was cut by 3 bases and J by 2 bases, with 12 bases left in between. CDR3 in DNA: TGTGCCAGCTCACCTTGGGACAAGAACACAGATACGCAGTATTTT. It specifies CASSPWDKNTDTQYF. The full variable domain, rest sourced from reference TRBV18 and TRBJ2-3, is NAGVMQNPRHLVRRRGQEARLRCSPMKGHSHVYWYRQLPEEGLKFMVYLQKENIIDESGMPKERFSAEFPKEGPSILRIQQVVRGDSAAYFCASSPWDKNTDTQYFGPGTRLTVL.

The genes are TRBV3-1 and TRBJ1-2, with 7 positions matching TRBD1. The CDR3 loop spans 14 amino acids. Trimming cost V 0 bases and J 7 bases; bases outside gene matches: 5. In germline, CDR1 is LGHDT, CDR2 YNNKEL (reference sequence). DNA of the CDR3: TGTGCCAGCAGCCAAGACAGGGGGTTGGGTGGCTACACCTTC. Amino acid sequence: CASSQDRGLGGYTF.

This clonotype has at least ten counts. The chain links TRBV7-2 to TRBJ1-2; perhaps TRBD1 as D (5 bases). With 3 bases removed from V and 3 bases from J, the gap between germline ends came to 8 bases. The CDR3 is 13 residues long. CDR1 is SGHTA and CDR2 is FQGNSA in the germline V gene. The CDR3 coding sequence is TGTGCCAGCAGCTTCGGGGACTACTATGGCTACACCTTC. Amino acid sequence: CASSFGDYYGYTF.

The chain is built from TRBV11-2 and TRBJ1-1; TRBD1 might be the D (6 bases). Deletions cut 8 bases from V and 4 bases from J, with 20 bases between. This CDR3 comprises 15 residues. From germline, CDR1 is SGHAT and CDR2 FQNNGV. The CDR3 sequence is CASGGGGGLGTEAFF. The CDR3 DNA follows: TGTGCCAGCGGGGGGGGGGGGGGGCTTGGCACTGAAGCTTTCTTT.

In its sample, this clonotype was seen a few times. The chain carries TRBV4-2 and TRBJ2-7; TRBD2 matches 11 bases. Per germline, CDR1 LGHNA and CDR2 YNFKEQ. V was pared by 0 bases and J by 4 bases, with 5 bases of the junction left unmatched. The CDR3 covers 16 residues. The DNA for the CDR3 is TGTGCCAGCAGCCAAGAATCTAGCGGGGGGAAGTACGAGCAGTACTTC. Amino acids: CASSQESSGGKYEQYF.

This rearrangement joins TRBV10-3 to TRBJ2-2, with a tentative D call TRBD2 (5 bases). Germline CDR1 and CDR2: ENHRY and SYGVKD. CDR3 length equals 15 residues. Trimming cost V 4 bases and J 1 base, with 10 bases left between them. CDR3 amino acids: CAISAGGLNTGELFF. CDR3 DNA sequence: TGTGCCATCAGTGCTGGAGGACTGAACACCGGGGAGCTGTTTTTT.

This clonotype has a count of ten or more. As DNA, the CDR3 is TGTGCCAGCAGCTTAGGTGCAGCGTTTAATTCACCCCTCCACTTT. This codes for CASSLGAAFNSPLHF. The rearrangement uses TRBV13 and TRBJ1-6; D is unclear. In germline, CDR1 is PRHDT, CDR2 FYEKMQ (reference sequence). With 0 bases removed from V and 6 bases from J, the gap between germline ends came to 9 bases. The CDR3 totals 15 residues. The variable domain in full, completed from reference TRBV13 and TRBJ1-6, reads AAGVIQSPRHLIKEKRETATLKCYPIPRHDTVYWYQQGPGQDPQFLISFYEKMQSDKGSIPDRFSAQQFSDYHSELNMSSLELGDSALYFCASSLGAAFNSPLHFGNGTRLTVT.

Regarding this clonotype: A much larger clone lies a single base off, so this may be a read error. The CDR3 DNA is TGTGCCAGCAGTTCCCTCCTGGAGGGCTACGGGCAGTACTTC. Translating it yields CASSSLLEGYGQYF. The V call is TRBV27, the J call TRBJ2-7, with D possibly being TRBD2 (6 bases). The CDR3 totals 14 residues. Germline V gene data show CDR1 as MNHEY and CDR2 as SMNVEV (reference sequence).

This clonotype showed up many times. V gene TRBV5-1 combines with J gene TRBJ1-2; 7 nucleotides align to TRBD1. From germline, CDR1 is SGHRS and CDR2 YFSETQ. The trim removed 4 bases at V and 2 bases at J, leaving 2 bases unmatched. The CDR3 has 13 residues. Here the CDR3 DNA reads TGCGCCAGCAGCACGGGACAGAACTATGGCTACACCTTC. Its protein is CASSTGQNYGYTF.

This clonotype has a handful of counts. Relative to the germline gene, one junction end is altered; a read error may explain this. This sequence joins TRBV14 and TRBJ2-4, with D unresolved. The CDR3 has 14 amino acids. Germline lookup yields CDR1 SGHDN and CDR2 FVKESK. This CDR3 reads CASSQGPATNIQYF. CDR3 nucleotides: TGTGCCAGCAGCCAAGGACCTGCCACAAACATTCAGTACTTC. Complete variable domain (other parts from reference TRBV14 and TRBJ2-4): EAGVTQFPSHSVIEKGQTVTLRCDPISGHDNLYWYRRVMGKEIKFLLHFVKESKQDESGMPNNRFLAERTGGTYSTLKVQPAELEDSGVYFCASSQGPATNIQYFGAGTRLSVL.

This clonotype was found many times. The V call is TRBV7-8, the J call TRBJ1-4; TRBD1 aligns across 8 bases. Germline lookup yields CDR1 SGHVS and CDR2 FQNEAQ. The V and J ends lost 2 bases and 7 bases, in that order; junction bases with no gene match: 6. The CDR3 length is 15 residues. CDR3 protein: CASSLNRGRGEKLFF. The DNA of the CDR3 is TGTGCCAGCAGCTTAAACAGGGGGAGAGGTGAAAAACTGTTTTTT.

This clonotype was observed at least ten times. The rearrangement joins TRBV5-1 to TRBJ1-1; unclear D gene. Germline V gives CDR1 SGHRS, CDR2 YFSETQ. The V gene lost 4 bases and the J gene lost 2 bases, with 12 bases spanning the gap. This CDR3 region has 14 residues. The CDR3 DNA reads as TGCGCCAGCAGCCCGATCGTTGATAACACTGAAGCTTTCTTT. Translated, it gives CASSPIVDNTEAFF.

This chain uses TRBV6-6 with TRBJ2-3; 7 nucleotides align to TRBD1. In germline, CDR1 is MNHNY, CDR2 SVGAGI (reference sequence). The CDR3 has 15 residues. V shed 2 bases, J shed 4 bases, and the junction held 6 bases outside the gene matches. DNA for the CDR3: TGTGCCAGCAGTTACCTCGCGACAGGGCCAGATACGCAGTATTTT. This translates into CASSYLATGPDTQYF.

This clonotype was seen a handful of times. The rearrangement uses TRBV7-8 and TRBJ1-4; D might be TRBD1 (6 bases). CDR1 is SGHVS, CDR2 FQNEAQ, per germline. Deletions cut 0 bases from V and 3 bases from J, with 14 bases between. The CDR3 has 17 amino acids. In DNA, the CDR3 is TGTGCCAGCAGCTTAGCGCCCCGGGGGCGTGCTAATGAAAAACTGTTTTTT. This sequence encodes CASSLAPRGRANEKLFF.

This clonotype came up many times. DNA of the CDR3: TGTGCCAGCAGTCTCTCGCCTCAAGACAGGTCTGAGCAGTACTTC. Its translation: CASSLSPQDRSEQYF. V and J are TRBV27 and TRBJ2-7; D perhaps matches TRBD1 (6 bases). V lost 5 bases and J 7 bases, leaving 21 bases between the germline ends. Germline lookup yields CDR1 MNHEY and CDR2 SMNVEV (reference sequence). This CDR3 comprises 15 residues.

This clonotype has ten or more counts. The chain joins TRBV12-3 or TRBV12-4 to TRBJ2-2, with unresolved D. V was pared by 3 bases and J by 5 bases, with 7 bases between. The CDR3 loop spans 13 amino acids. The CDR3 nucleotides are TGTGCCAGCAGTTTCGGAGTTACCGGGGAGCTGTTTTTT. It is translated as CASSFGVTGELFF.

This clonotype was detected ten times or more. The chain recombines TRBV12-3 or TRBV12-4 with TRBJ2-2; 8 nucleotides match TRBD2. The CDR3 is 15 amino acids. V shed 5 bases and J 6 bases; nucleotides not matched to a gene: 8. The CDR3 sequence: CASSPGTSWAGELFF. The CDR3 DNA is TGTGCCAGCAGTCCTGGGACTAGTTGGGCCGGGGAGCTGTTTTTT.

CDR3 protein: CSVLDREPAYTF. Here the CDR3 DNA reads TGCAGCGTCCTCGACAGGGAGCCGGCCTACACCTTC. V usage is TRBV29-1 and J usage is TRBJ1-2; 7 bases agree with TRBD1. The CDR3 loop spans 12 amino acids. Per germline, CDR1 SQVTM and CDR2 ANQGSEA. V lost 6 bases to trimming and J lost 10 bases; unmatched junction nucleotides: 11.

In its sample, this clonotype was seen many times. This rearrangement joins TRBV12-3 or TRBV12-4 to TRBJ2-3; D is uncertain. The V gene lost 5 bases and the J gene lost 4 bases, with 7 bases spanning the gap. The CDR3 spans 12 residues. The CDR3 sequence: CASSPTSDTQYF. The CDR3 coding sequence is TGTGCCAGCAGTCCTACATCAGATACGCAGTATTTT.

Ten or more counts support this clonotype. The V call is TRBV20-1, the J call TRBJ1-1; possibly TRBD1 for D (6 bases). Per germline, CDR1 DFQATT and CDR2 SNEGSKA (reference sequence). Trimming took 6 bases from V and 1 from J, leaving 15 bases between them. CDR3 size: 14 residues. The CDR3 is CSASRGGANTEAFF. The CDR3 region has the DNA TGCAGTGCCTCCCGGGGGGGGGCGAACACTGAAGCTTTCTTT.

This clonotype occurred many times. The chain uses TRBV5-1 and TRBJ2-1, with D perhaps being TRBD1 or TRBD2 (5 bases each). The germline V gene has CDR1 SGHRS and CDR2 YFSETQ. With 2 bases removed from V and 0 bases from J, the gap between germline ends came to 9 bases. The CDR3 is made up of 15 amino acids. The CDR3 region has the DNA TGCGCCAGCAGCTTCGGGACGACCTCCTACAATGAGCAGTTCTTC. Translating it yields CASSFGTTSYNEQFF.

This clonotype was observed at least ten times. The chain links TRBV20-1 to TRBJ1-4, with D possibly TRBD1 on 6 matching bases. CDR1 is DFQATT, CDR2 SNEGSKA, per germline (reference sequence). This CDR3 has 19 residues. The germline V and J ends were trimmed by 3 bases and 0 bases, with 23 bases remaining between them. CDR3 bases: TGCAGTGCTAGCCGTAACCAGGACAGATATTTACCAACTAATGAAAAACTGTTTTTT. This encodes CSASRNQDRYLPTNEKLFF.